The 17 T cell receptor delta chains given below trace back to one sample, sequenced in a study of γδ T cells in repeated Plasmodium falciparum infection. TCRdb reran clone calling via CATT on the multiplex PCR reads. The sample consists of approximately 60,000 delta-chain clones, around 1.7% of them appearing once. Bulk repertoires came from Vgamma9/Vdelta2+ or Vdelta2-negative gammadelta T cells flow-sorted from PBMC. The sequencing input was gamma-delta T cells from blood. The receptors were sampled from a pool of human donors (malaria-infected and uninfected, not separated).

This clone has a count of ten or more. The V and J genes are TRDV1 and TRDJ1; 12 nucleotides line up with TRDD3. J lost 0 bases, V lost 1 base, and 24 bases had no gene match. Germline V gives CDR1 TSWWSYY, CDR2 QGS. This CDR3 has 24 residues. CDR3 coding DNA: TGTGCTCTTGGGGAACCCACTTCGTACACCAACTGGGGGATACTCGGTTTAAACACCGATAAACTCATCTTT. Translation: CALGEPTSYTNWGILGLNTDKLIF.

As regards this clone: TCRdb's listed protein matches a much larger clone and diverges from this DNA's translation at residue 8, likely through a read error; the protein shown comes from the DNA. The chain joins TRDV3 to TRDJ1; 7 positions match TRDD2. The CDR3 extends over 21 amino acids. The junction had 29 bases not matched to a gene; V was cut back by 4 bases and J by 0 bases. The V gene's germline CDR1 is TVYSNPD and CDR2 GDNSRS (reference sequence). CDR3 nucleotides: TGTGCCTCTAAGTGGCCTTCCTGCTTCCTCCCGGGGCGACGCCACACCGATAAACTCATCTTT. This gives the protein CASKWPSCFLPGRRHTDKLIF. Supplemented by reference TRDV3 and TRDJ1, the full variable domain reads CDKVTQSSPDQTVASGSEVVLLCTYDTVYSNPDLFWYRIRPDYSFQFVFYGDNSRSEGADFTQGRFSVKHILTQKAFHLVISPVRTEDSATYYCASKWPSCFLPGRRHTDKLIFGKGTRVTVEP.

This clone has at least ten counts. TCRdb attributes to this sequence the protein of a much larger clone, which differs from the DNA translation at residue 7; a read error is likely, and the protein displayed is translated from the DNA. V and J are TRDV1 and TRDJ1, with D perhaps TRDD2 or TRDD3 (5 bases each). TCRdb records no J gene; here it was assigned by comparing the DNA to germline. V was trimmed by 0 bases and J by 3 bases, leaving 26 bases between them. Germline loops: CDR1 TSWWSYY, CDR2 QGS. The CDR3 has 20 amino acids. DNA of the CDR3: TGTGCTCTTGGGGAACTTCCCTACTCCACAAGGGATCCAAAGGCCGATAAACTCATCTTT. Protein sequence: CALGELPYSTRDPKADKLIF.

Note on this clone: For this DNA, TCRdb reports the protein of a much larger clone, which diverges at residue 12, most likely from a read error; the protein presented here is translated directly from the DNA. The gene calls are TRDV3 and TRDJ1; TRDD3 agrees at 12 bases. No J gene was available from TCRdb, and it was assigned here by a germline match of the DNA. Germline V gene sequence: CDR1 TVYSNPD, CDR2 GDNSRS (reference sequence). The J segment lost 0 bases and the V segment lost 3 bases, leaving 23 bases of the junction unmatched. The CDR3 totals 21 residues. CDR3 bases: TGTGCCTTAGGTTTTAGACGTACTGGGGGATACCCCCTTACTTACACCGATAAACTCATCTTT. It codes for CALGFRRTGGYPLTYTDKLIF.

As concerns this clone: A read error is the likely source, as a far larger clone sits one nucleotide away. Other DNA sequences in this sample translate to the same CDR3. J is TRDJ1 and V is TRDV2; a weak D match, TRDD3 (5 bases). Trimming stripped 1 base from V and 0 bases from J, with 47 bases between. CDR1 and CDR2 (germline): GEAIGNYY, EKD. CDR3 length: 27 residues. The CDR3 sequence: CACDTSLLRMGSQEDPKPTLYTDKLIF. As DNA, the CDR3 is TGTGCCTGTGACACATCCCTCCTGAGAATGGGATCACAGGAGGACCCAAAACCGACTCTCTACACCGATAAACTCATCTTT.

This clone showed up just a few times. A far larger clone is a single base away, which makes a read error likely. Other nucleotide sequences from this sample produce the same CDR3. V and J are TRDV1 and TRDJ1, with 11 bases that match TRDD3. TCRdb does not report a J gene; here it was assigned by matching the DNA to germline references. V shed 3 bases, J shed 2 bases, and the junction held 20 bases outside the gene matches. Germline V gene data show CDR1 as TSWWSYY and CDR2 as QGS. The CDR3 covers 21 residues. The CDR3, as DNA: TGTGCTCTTGGGGAGCGGACCATCGATGGGGGATACGGTTCTTATACCGATAAACTCATCTTT. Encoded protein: CALGERTIDGGYGSYTDKLIF.

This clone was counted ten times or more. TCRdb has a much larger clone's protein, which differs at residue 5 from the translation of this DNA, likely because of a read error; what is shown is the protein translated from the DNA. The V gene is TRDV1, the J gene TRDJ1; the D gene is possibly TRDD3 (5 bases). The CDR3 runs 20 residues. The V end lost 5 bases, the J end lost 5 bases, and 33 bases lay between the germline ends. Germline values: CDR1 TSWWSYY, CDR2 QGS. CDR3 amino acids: CALGRTRLLGGTRGADKLIF. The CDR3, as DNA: TGTGCTCTTGGGAGGACGCGGTTATTAGGGGGCACCCGGGGAGCAGATAAACTCATCTTT.

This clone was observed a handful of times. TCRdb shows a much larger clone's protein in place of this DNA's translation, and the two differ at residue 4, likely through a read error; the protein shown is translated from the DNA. This chain's CDR3 is CALRELRSYLLRTGGYIHTDKLIF. The CDR3 coding sequence is TGTGCTCTTAGGGAACTCAGATCCTACCTCCTTCGTACTGGGGGATATATCCACACCGATAAACTCATCTTT. The chain links TRDV1 to TRDJ1; TRDD3 aligns across 11 bases. Because TCRdb records no J gene, it was assigned here through a match of the DNA to germline. Germline CDR1 TSWWSYY, CDR2 QGS. CDR3 length equals 24 residues.

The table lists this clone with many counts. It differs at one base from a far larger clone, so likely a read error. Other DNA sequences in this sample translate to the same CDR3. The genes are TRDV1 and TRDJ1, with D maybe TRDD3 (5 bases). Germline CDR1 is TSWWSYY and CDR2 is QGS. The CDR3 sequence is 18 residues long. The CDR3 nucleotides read TGTGCCCTTGGGGAAGTGGGAGGGATCCCATCCTACACCGATAAACTCATCTTT. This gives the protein CALGEVGGIPSYTDKLIF.

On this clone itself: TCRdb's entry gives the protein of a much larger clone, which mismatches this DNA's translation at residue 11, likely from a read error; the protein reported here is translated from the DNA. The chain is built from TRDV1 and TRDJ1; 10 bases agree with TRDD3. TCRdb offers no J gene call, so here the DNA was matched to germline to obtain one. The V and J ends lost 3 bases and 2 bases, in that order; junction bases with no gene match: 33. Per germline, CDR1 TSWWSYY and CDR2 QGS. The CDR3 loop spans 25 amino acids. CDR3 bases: TGTGCTCTTGGGGACTCTCCTACAACGGAACACCAACCCCGTACTGGGGGATTACCAACCGATAAACTCATCTTT. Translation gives CALGDSPTTEHQPRTGGLPTDKLIF.

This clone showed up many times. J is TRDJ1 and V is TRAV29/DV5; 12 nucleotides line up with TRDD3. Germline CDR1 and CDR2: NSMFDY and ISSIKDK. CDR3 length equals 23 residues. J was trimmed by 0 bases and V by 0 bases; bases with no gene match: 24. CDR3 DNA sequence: TGTGCAGCAAGCGAGTATTTAGGAGGAACTGGGGGATACACACGGACGTACACCGATAAACTCATCTTT. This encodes CAASEYLGGTGGYTRTYTDKLIF.

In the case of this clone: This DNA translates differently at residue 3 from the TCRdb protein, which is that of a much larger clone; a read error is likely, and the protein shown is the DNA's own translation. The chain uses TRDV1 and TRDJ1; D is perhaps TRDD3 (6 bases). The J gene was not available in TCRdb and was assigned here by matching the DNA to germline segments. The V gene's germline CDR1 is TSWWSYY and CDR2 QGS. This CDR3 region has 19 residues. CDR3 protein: CAPGEHSLFWDWRTDKLIF. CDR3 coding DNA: TGTGCTCCTGGGGAGCATTCCCTTTTTTGGGATTGGCGAACCGATAAACTCATCTTT.

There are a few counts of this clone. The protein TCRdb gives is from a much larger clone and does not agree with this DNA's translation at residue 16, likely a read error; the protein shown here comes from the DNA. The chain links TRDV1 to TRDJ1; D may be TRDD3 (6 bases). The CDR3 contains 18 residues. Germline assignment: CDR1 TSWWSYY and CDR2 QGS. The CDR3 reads CALGKRGGRRRSPNKPIF. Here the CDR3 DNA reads TGTGCTCTTGGGAAACGGGGGGGGAGAAGGAGATCCCCAAATAAACCCATCTTT.

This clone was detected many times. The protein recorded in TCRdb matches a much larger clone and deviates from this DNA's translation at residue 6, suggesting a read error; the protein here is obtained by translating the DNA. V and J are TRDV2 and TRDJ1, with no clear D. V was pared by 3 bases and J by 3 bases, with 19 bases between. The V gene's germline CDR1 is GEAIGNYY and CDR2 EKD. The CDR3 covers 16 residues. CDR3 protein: CACDSCTTGGSDKLIF. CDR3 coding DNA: TGTGCCTGTGACTCCTGTACTACGGGCGGCTCCGATAAACTCATCTTT.

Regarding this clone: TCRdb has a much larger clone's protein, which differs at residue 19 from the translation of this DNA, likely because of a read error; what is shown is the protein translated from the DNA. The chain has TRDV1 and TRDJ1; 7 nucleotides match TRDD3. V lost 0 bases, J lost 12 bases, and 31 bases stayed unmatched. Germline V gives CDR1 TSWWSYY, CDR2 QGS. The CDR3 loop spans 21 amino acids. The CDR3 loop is CALGELAPRPSVWGSLFQIIF. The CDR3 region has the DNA TGTGCTCTTGGGGAACTAGCCCCTCGGCCTTCAGTCTGGGGGTCCCTGTTCCAAATCATCTTT.

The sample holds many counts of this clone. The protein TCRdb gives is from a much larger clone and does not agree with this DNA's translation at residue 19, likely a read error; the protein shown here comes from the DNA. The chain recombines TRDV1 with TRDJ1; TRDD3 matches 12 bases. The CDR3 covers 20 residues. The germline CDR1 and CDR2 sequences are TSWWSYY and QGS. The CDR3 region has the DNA TGTGCTCTTGGGGAACTGATCCTCTCCCTCTGGGGGATACGACCCGATAAACTCACCTTT. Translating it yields CALGELILSLWGIRPDKLTF.

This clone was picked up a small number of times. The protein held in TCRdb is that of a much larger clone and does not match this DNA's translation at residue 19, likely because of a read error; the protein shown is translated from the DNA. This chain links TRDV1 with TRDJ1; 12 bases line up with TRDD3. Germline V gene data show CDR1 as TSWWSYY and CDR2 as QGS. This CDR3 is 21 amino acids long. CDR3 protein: CALGKASAYWGIPIFTDKHIF. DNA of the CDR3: TGTGCTCTTGGGAAGGCCTCTGCGTACTGGGGGATACCCATCTTCACCGATAAACACATCTTT.